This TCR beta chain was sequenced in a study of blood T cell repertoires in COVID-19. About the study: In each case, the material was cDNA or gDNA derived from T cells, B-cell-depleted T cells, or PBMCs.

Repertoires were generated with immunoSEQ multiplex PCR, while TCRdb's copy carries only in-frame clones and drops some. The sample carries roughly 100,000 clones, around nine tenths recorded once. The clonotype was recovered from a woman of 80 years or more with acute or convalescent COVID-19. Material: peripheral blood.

The chain's CDR3 is CASSASAGTTEAFF. DNA for the CDR3: TGCGCCAGCAGCGCCTCCGCAGGCACCACTGAAGCTTTCTTT. The V gene is TRBV5-1, the J gene TRBJ1-1; no clear D. Germline lookup yields CDR1 SGHRS and CDR2 YFSETQ. This CDR3 spans 14 amino acids. V was pared by 4 bases and J by 4 bases, with 14 bases between.